What follows describes a single T cell receptor beta chain. What it binds is not known. Trimming cost V 2 bases and J 5 bases, with 9 bases left between them. The CDR3 spans 13 residues. Germline CDR1 and CDR2: MGHRA and YSYEKL. The data originate from a study of monozygotic twins with cystic fibrosis. The study, taken as a whole, reports: Unrelated CF individuals shared fewer identical clonotypes than monozygotic CF twins. No link emerged between shared CDR3 counts and age, concordance or severity. V usage most resembled the co-twin in 13 of 16 pairs.

Measured with immunoSEQ multiplex PCR; TCRdb has only the in-frame clones, and not every one. Of around 33,000 clones listed, over 75% are singletons. V and J are TRBV4-1 and TRBJ1-1, with TRBD1 as a possible D gene (6 bases). The receptor comes from a girl aged 2-10 years with cystic fibrosis. The specimen was blood. CDR3 protein: CASSQTRGTEAFF. The CDR3 bases are TGCGCCAGCAGCCAAACCAGGGGAACTGAAGCTTTCTTT.